This TCR beta chain comes out of a study of T cell responses to AZD1222 COVID-19 vaccine. Study results and caveats: Two AZD1222 administrations were followed by greater Spike-specific TCR breadth and depth.

Assay: immunoSEQ multiplex PCR; the TCRdb copy retains only in-frame clones and omits some. The sample yields 110,000 to 150,000 clones, around 87% seen once. A few counts support this clone. Its specificity is not known. Trimming pared 8 bases from V and 1 base from J, leaving 14 bases between. Germline CDR1 SNHLY, CDR2 FYNNEI. This CDR3 is 14 amino acids long. The TCR sequence derives from an adult in good health. Specimen: peripheral blood, collected on day 0 of AZD1222 vaccination. This chain uses TRBV2 with TRBJ1-1, with TRBD1 as a possible D gene (5 bases). This chain's CDR3 is CASVVGRQNTEAFF. As DNA, the CDR3 is TGTGCCAGCGTGGTGGGACGTCAGAACACTGAAGCTTTCTTT. The full variable domain, rest sourced from reference TRBV2 and TRBJ1-1, is EPEVTQTPSHQVTQMGQEVILRCVPISNHLYFYWYRQILGQKVEFLVSFYNNEISEKSEIFDDQFSVERPDGSNFTLKIRSTKLEDSAMYFCASVVGRQNTEAFFGQGTRLTVV.